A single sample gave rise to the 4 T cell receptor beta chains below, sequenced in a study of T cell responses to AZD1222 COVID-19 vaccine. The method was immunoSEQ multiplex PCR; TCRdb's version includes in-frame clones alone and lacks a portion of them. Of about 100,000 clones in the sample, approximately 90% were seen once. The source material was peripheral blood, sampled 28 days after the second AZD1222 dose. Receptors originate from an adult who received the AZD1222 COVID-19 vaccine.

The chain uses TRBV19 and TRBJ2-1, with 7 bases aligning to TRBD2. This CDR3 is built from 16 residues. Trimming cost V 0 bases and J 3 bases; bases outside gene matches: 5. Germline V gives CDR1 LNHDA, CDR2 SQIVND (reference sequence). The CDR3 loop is CASSIDYGGGYNEQFF. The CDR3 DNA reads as TGTGCCAGTAGTATAGATTACGGCGGGGGCTACAATGAGCAGTTCTTC.

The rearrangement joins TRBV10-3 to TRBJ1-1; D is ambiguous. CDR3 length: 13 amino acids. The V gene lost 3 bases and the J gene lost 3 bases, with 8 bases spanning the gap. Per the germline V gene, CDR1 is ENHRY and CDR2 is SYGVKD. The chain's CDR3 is CAISDKRDTEAFF. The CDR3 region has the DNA TGTGCCATCAGTGACAAGAGGGACACTGAAGCTTTCTTT.

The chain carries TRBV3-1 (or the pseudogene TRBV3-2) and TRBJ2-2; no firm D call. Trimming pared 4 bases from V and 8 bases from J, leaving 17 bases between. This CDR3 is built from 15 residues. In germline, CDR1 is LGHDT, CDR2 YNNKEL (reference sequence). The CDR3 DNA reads TGTGCCAGCAGCCCGCCGGGTTTTGGACCTGGGGAGCTGTTTTTT. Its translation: CASSPPGFGPGELFF.

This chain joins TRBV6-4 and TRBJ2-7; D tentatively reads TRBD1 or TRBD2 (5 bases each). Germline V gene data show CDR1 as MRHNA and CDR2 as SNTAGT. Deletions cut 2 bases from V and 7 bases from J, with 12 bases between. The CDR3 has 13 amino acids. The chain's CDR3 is CASSDGAEGEQYF. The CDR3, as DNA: TGTGCCAGCAGTGACGGGGCAGAGGGGGAGCAGTACTTC.